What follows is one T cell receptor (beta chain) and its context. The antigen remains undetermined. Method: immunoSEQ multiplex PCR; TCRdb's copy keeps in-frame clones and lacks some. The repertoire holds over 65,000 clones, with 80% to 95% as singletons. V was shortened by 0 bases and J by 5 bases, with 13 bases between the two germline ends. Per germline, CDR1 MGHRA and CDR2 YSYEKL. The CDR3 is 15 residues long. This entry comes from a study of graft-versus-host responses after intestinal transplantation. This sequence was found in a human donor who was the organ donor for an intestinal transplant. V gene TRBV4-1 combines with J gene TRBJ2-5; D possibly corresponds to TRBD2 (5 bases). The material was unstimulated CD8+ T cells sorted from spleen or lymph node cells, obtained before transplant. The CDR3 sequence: CASSQDVGVLETQYF. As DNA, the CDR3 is TGCGCCAGCAGCCAAGATGTCGGGGTCCTGGAGACCCAGTACTTC.